This T cell receptor beta chain was sequenced during a study of shared clonotypes between healthy human individuals. Germline assignment: CDR1 MRHNA and CDR2 SNTAGT. The CDR3 covers 11 residues. With V trimmed by 10 bases and J by 5 bases, 1 base remained unmatched. Authors' analysis steps: Without quality scores, immunoSEQ junctional reads could not be filtered like full-length reads. Produced via immunoSEQ multiplex PCR; TCRdb's table is partial and in-frame only. That table supplies the V and J calls and clone size; D and trimming were determined from the DNA. Among about 2.5 million clones listed, around 92% were seen once.

Sample: naive CD4+ T cells from PBMCs. Subset described: CD45RA+ positively selected. V gene TRBV6-4 combines with J gene TRBJ2-5; TRBD2 matches at 10 bases. The receptor was derived from a man in his late teens or twenties in good health. Some clones in this sample may be carry-over from other donors' samples. The CDR3 spells CATSGSETQYF. The CDR3, as DNA: TGTGCCACTAGCGGGAGTGAGACCCAGTACTTC.